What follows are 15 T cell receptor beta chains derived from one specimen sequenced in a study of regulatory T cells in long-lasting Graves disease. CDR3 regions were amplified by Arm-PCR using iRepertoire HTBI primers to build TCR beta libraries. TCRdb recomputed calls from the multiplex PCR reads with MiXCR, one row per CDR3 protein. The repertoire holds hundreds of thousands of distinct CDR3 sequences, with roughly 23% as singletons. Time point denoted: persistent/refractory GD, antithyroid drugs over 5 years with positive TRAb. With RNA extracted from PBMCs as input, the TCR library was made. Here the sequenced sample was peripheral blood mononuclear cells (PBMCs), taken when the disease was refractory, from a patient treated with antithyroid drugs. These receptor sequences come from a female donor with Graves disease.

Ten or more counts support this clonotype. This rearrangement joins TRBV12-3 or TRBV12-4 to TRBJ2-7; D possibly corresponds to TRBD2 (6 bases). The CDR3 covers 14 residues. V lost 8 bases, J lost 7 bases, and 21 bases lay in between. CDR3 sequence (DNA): TGTGCCAGCGGGGTCATCGGACCCGGGGGAGAGCAGTACTTC. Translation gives CASGVIGPGGEQYF.

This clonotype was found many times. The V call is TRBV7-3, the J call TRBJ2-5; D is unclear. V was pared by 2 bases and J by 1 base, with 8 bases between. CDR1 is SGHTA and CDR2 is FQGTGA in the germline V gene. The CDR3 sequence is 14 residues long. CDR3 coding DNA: TGTGCCAGCAGCTTATTCGGCCCCCAAGAGACCCAGTACTTC. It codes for CASSLFGPQETQYF.

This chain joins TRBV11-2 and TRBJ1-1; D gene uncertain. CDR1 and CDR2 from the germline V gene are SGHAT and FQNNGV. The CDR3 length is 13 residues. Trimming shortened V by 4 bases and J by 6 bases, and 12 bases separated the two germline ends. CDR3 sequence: CASSSLGFSEAFF. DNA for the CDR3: TGTGCCAGCAGCTCGTTGGGGTTCTCTGAAGCTTTCTTT. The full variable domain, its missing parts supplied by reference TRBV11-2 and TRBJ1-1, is EAGVAQSPRYKIIEKRQSVAFWCNPISGHATLYWYQQILGQGPKLLIQFQNNGVVDDSQLPKDRFSAERLKGVDSTLKIQPAKLEDSAVYLCASSSLGFSEAFFGQGTRLTVV.

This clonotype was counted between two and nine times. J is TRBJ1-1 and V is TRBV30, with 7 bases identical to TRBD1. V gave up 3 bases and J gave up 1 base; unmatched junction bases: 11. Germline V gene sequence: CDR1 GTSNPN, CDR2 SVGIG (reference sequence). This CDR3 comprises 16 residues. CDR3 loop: CAWRGSLTGKNTEAFF. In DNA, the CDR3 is TGTGCCTGGAGGGGTTCCCTGACAGGGAAGAACACTGAAGCTTTCTTT.

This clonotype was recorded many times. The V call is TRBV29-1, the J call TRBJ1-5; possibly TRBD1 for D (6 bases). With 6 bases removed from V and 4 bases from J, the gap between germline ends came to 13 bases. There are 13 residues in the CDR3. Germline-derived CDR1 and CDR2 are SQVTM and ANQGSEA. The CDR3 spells CSVKIRGNQPQHF. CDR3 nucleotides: TGCAGCGTCAAAATAAGGGGGAATCAGCCCCAGCATTTT.

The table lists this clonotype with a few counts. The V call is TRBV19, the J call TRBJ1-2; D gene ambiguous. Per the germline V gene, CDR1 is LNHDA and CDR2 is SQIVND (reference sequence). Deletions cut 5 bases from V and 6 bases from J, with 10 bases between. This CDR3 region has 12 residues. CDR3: CASSPGQDGYTF. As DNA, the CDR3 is TGTGCCAGTAGTCCCGGCCAAGATGGCTACACCTTC.

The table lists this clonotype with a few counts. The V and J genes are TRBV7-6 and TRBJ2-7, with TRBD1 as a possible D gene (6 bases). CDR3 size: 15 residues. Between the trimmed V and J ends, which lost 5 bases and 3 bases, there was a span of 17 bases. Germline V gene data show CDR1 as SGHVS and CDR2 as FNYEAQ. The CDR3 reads CASSQNIGGRYEQYF. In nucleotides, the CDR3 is TGTGCCAGCAGCCAAAATATAGGGGGACGCTACGAGCAGTACTTC.

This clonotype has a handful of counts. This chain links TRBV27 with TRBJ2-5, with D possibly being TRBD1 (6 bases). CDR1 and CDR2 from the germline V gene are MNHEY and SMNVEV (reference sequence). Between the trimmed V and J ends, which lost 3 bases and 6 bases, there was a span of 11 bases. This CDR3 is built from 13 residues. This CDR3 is CASSLRQEKTQYF. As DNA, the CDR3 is TGTGCCAGCAGTTTGAGACAGGAAAAGACCCAGTACTTC.

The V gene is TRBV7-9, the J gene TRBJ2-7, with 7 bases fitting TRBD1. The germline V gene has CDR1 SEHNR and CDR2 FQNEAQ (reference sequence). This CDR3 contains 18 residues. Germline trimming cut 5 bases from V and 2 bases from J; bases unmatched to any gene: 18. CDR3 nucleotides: TGTGCCAGCAGCCCCCCCAAGGGGCAGACAGGGTTAACCTACGAGCAGTACTTC. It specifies CASSPPKGQTGLTYEQYF.

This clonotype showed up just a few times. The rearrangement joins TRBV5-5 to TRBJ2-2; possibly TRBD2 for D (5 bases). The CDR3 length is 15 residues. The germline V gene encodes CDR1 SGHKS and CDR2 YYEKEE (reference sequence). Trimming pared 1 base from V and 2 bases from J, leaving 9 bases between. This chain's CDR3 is CASSLTSINTGELFF. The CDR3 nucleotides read TGTGCCAGCAGCTTGACTAGTATTAACACCGGGGAGCTGTTTTTT. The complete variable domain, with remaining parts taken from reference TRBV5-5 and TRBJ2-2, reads DAGVTQSPTHLIKTRGQQVTLRCSPISGHKSVSWYQQVLGQGPQFIFQYYEKEERGRGNFPDRFSARQFPNYSSELNVNALLLGDSALYLCASSLTSINTGELFFGEGSRLTVL.

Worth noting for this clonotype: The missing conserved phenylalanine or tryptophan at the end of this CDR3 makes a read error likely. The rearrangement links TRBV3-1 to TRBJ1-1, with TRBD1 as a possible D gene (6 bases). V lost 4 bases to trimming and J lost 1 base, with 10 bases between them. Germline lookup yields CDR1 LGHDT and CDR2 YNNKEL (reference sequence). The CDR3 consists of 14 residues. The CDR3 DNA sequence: TGTGCCAGCAGCCTCGGGGGGCAGAACACTGAAGCTTTCTCT. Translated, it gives CASSLGGQNTEAFS.

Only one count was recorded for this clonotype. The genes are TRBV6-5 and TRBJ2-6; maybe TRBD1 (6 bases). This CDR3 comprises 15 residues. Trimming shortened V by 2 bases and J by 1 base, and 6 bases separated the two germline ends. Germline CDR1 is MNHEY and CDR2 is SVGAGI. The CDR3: CASSYTGSGANVLTF. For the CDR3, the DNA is TGTGCCAGCAGTTACACAGGGTCTGGGGCCAACGTCCTGACTTTC.

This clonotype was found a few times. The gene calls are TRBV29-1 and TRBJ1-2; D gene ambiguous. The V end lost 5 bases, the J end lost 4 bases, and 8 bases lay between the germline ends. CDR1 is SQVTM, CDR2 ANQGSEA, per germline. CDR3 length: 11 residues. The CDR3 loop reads CSVWGGYGYTF. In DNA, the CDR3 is TGCAGCGTTTGGGGAGGCTATGGCTACACCTTC.

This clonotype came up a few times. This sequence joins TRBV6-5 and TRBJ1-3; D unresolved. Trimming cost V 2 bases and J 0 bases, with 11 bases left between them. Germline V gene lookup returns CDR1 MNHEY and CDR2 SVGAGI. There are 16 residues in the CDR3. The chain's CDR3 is CASSYEGTRSGNTIYF. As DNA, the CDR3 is TGTGCCAGCAGTTACGAGGGCACTCGCTCTGGAAACACCATATATTTT.

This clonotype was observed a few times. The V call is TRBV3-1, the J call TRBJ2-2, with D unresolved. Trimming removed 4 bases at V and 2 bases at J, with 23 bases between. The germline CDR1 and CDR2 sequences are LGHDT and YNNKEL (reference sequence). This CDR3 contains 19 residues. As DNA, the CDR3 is TGTGCCAGCAGCCTATACCAGAGGCCAGTTTATTCCAACACCGGGGAGCTGTTTTTT. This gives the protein CASSLYQRPVYSNTGELFF.